This TCR beta chain was sequenced for a study of blood T cell repertoires in COVID-19. Study information: T cells, B-cell-depleted T cells, or PBMCs supplied cDNA or gDNA.

This clone occurred a few times. Produced via immunoSEQ multiplex PCR; TCRdb's table is partial and in-frame only. Here the sample spans hundreds of thousands of clones, about 90% being singletons. This CDR3 is built from 13 residues. V was shortened by 4 bases and J by 0 bases, with 7 bases between the two germline ends. Looked up from germline, CDR1 is SNHLY and CDR2 is FYNNEI. Patients from Seattle were sampled longitudinally, starting during active infection. The source of this sequence is a woman under 40 with COVID-19, enrolled during active disease. This rearrangement joins TRBV2 to TRBJ2-7; D is unclear. Sequencing input: peripheral blood. CDR3 DNA sequence: TGTGCCAGCAGTGGTCTCGGCTCCTACGAGCAGTACTTC. This translates into CASSGLGSYEQYF.